This TCR beta chain was captured in a study of beta chain features in type 1 diabetes. All of the isolated RNA was reverse transcribed, so expressed TCRB transcripts were sequenced. Only in-frame clones appear in the TCRdb table, and some are missing; sequencing was by immunoSEQ multiplex PCR. The table records approximately 140,000 clones, 6.9% of them present only once. Germline CDR1 reads SGHTA; CDR2 reads FQGNSA. The J segment lost 3 bases and the V segment lost 1 base, leaving 6 bases of the junction unmatched. The CDR3 has 16 residues. Study outcomes and limitations: Patients with type 1 diabetes showed fewer VDJ junction insertions and more deletions. Shorter TCRB CDR3s, moderately but significantly so, were found in Type 1 diabetes patients in all four CD4+ subsets.

Isolation of CD4+ naive, central memory, regulatory and stem cell-like memory cells was achieved by sorting via CD45RO/CCR7/CD25/CD127/CD95/CD27. Points on this clone: The antigen remains undetermined.

This TCR was sampled from a woman under 40 in good health. Sequenced material: central memory CD4+ T cells from blood. The V gene is TRBV7-2, the J gene TRBJ2-7, with 10 bases matching TRBD2. CDR3 nucleotides: TGTGCCAGCAGCTTAGGATCCCTAGCGGGAGTCTACGAGCAGTACTTC. This translates into CASSLGSLAGVYEQYF. Full variable domain (rest looked up from reference TRBV7-2 and TRBJ2-7): GAGVSQSPSNKVTEKGKDVELRCDPISGHTALYWYRQSLGQGLEFLIYFQGNSAPDKSGLPSDRFSAERTGGSVSTLTIQRTQQEDSAVYLCASSLGSLAGVYEQYFGPGTRLTVT.